Below are 8 T cell receptor beta chains sequenced from a single sample in a study of T cell responses to AZD1222 COVID-19 vaccine. Sequencing was performed with immunoSEQ multiplex PCR; in TCRdb, only in-frame clones are kept and a portion is missing. The data contain about 85,000 clones, about 85% of them singletons. The sequencing here drew on peripheral blood, taken 28 days after the second AZD1222 dose. These receptors all come from an adult who received the AZD1222 COVID-19 vaccine.

The count of this clone is one. The chain combines TRBV5-1 with TRBJ2-2, with D maybe TRBD1 (7 bases). This CDR3 is 16 amino acids long. CDR1 SGHRS and CDR2 YFSETQ come from the germline V gene. The V gene lost 1 base and the J gene lost 4 bases, with 14 bases spanning the gap. CDR3 DNA sequence: TGCGCCAGCAGCTTGAACCAGGGGGGATCCACCGGGGAGCTGTTTTTT. As protein: CASSLNQGGSTGELFF.

This rearrangement joins TRBV30 to TRBJ1-5; D is perhaps TRBD1 (6 bases). Germline V gives CDR1 GTSNPN, CDR2 SVGIG (reference sequence). The CDR3 runs 13 residues. Trimming took off 2 bases at V and 6 bases at J, with 11 bases between the two ends. This chain's CDR3 is CAWSTGWVQPQHF. CDR3 bases: TGTGCCTGGAGTACAGGGTGGGTTCAGCCCCAGCATTTT.

This chain connects TRBV19 to TRBJ2-1; TRBD2 might be the D (7 bases). There are 15 residues in the CDR3. Deletions cut 6 bases from V and 6 bases from J, with 18 bases between. Germline CDR1 is LNHDA and CDR2 is SQIVND (reference sequence). CDR3 sequence: CASSQGGGAINEQFF. The CDR3 bases are TGTGCCAGTAGCCAAGGGGGGGGTGCCATCAATGAGCAGTTCTTC.

V usage is TRBV5-1 and J usage is TRBJ2-2, with unresolved D. Trimming shortened V by 1 base and J by 5 bases, and 9 bases separated the two germline ends. CDR1 SGHRS and CDR2 YFSETQ come from the germline V gene. This CDR3 has 14 amino acids. In DNA, the CDR3 is TGCGCCAGCAGCTTGCTAGGGCAAACCGGGGAGCTGTTTTTT. Residues: CASSLLGQTGELFF.

The chain employs TRBV7-9 and TRBJ2-7; TRBD2 matches 8 bases. CDR1 SEHNR and CDR2 FQNEAQ come from the germline V gene (reference sequence). The CDR3 consists of 15 residues. The junction had 6 bases not matched to a gene; V was cut back by 5 bases and J by 0 bases. Here the CDR3 reads CASSEAGAHSYEQYF. CDR3 sequence (DNA): TGTGCCAGCAGCGAAGCGGGAGCCCACTCCTACGAGCAGTACTTC.

The chain is built from TRBV7-2 and TRBJ2-3; D possibly matches TRBD1 or TRBD2 (7 bases each). Per the germline V gene, CDR1 is SGHTA and CDR2 is FQGNSA. V lost 4 bases and J lost 2, with 16 bases in between. The CDR3 totals 16 residues. The CDR3 loop is CASSSQGGWDTDTQYF. The CDR3 region has the DNA TGTGCCAGCAGCTCCCAGGGGGGGTGGGACACAGATACGCAGTATTTT.

This clone was observed a single time. The chain links TRBV10-3 to TRBJ2-2; 10 bases align to TRBD2. CDR1 is ENHRY, CDR2 SYGVKD, per germline. J lost 3 bases, V lost 5 bases, and 6 bases had no gene match. The CDR3 runs to 16 residues. CDR3 sequence reads: CAISSAGTSDTGELFF. In DNA, the CDR3 is TGTGCCATCAGTTCAGCCGGGACTAGCGACACCGGGGAGCTGTTTTTT.

Note on this clone: This specimen includes other DNA sequences encoding the same CDR3. The genes are TRBV2 and TRBJ2-5, with 8 nucleotides matching TRBD1. The V and J ends lost 1 base and 4 bases, in that order; junction bases with no gene match: 5. Germline V gene lookup returns CDR1 SNHLY and CDR2 FYNNEI. This CDR3 is built from 15 residues. The CDR3 sequence: CASSEVGRGRETQYF. CDR3 sequence (DNA): TGTGCCAGCAGTGAAGTCGGCAGGGGGCGAGAGACCCAGTACTTC.